The rows below give T cell receptor beta chains drawn from one sample of a study of CD8 T cells in ankylosing spondylitis. One entry per CDR3 protein results from TCRdb running MiXCR on the 5' RACE reads. The top ten clones hold 0.51% of a sample with about 800,000 distinct CDR3 sequences, approximately 10% of them seen once. Sequences were obtained from blood, either unsorted or a sorted T cell fraction (not recorded which). Source of these receptors: a male donor with ankylosing spondylitis. CDR3s include the opening cysteine and the closing phenylalanine or tryptophan. D genes are given only for firm matches. Not all rows give a size; the values are once, few, many and, for expanded clones, a class.

d_call clone_size j_call v_call cdr3_aa cdr3_nt
. . TRBJ2-3 TRBV29-1 CSVARGPTDTQYF TGCAGCGTTGCTAGGGGCCCCACAGATACGCAGTATTTT
. . TRBJ2-1 TRBV28 CASSPLYHNEQFF TGTGCCAGCAGCCCATTATATCACAATGAGCAGTTCTTC
. few TRBJ1-1 TRBV12-3/TRBV12-4 CASFRDTEAFF TGTGCCAGTTTTCGCGACACTGAAGCTTTCTTT
. few TRBJ1-2 TRBV10-3 CAISVGGSPGGYTF TGTGCCATCAGTGTGGGGGGGAGTCCCGGCGGCTACACCTTC
. few TRBJ2-5 TRBV20-1 CSASRGEETQYF TGCAGTGCTAGCAGGGGGGAAGAGACCCAGTACTTC
. many TRBJ2-5 TRBV5-1 CASRGGRGETQYF TGCGCCAGCAGGGGAGGCAGGGGAGAGACCCAGTACTTC
TRBD2 few TRBJ2-5 TRBV7-3 CASSLNPPGLANQETQYF TGTGCCAGCAGCTTAAACCCCCCGGGACTAGCTAATCAAGAGACCCAGTACTTC
. few TRBJ1-5 TRBV4-2 CASSQSHGGQPSNQPQHF TGTGCCAGCAGCCAATCCCACGGAGGCCAACCTAGCAATCAGCCCCAGCATTTT
TRBD2 . TRBJ2-1 TRBV9 CASSVAASGSIYEQFF TGTGCCAGCAGCGTAGCGGCTAGCGGGAGCATATATGAGCAGTTCTTC
. . TRBJ1-2 TRBV5-1 CASSPRPGLEGYTF TGCGCCAGCAGCCCGCGACCGGGGTTGGAGGGCTACACCTTC
TRBD2 few TRBJ2-7 TRBV20-1 CSARVAGGNYEQYF TGCAGTGCTAGAGTTGCGGGAGGGAATTACGAGCAGTACTTC
. few TRBJ2-1 TRBV20-1 CSAPPRYNEQFF TGCAGTGCCCCCCCCCGCTACAATGAGCAGTTCTTC
TRBD1 . TRBJ1-2 TRBV5-1 CASSWNRGSRGYTF TGCGCCAGCAGCTGGAACAGGGGGTCAAGGGGCTACACCTTC
TRBD1 . TRBJ2-2 TRBV10-3 CASGTGLGELFF TGTGCCAGCGGGACAGGGCTCGGGGAGCTGTTTTTT
. few TRBJ1-5 TRBV4-3 CASSQEENQPQHF TGCGCCAGCAGCCAAGAAGAGAATCAGCCCCAGCATTTT
TRBD1 few TRBJ1-5 TRBV11-2 CASSWDRNQPQHF TGTGCCAGCAGCTGGGACAGGAATCAGCCCCAGCATTTT